This T cell receptor (beta chain) came from a study of molecular identifiers for immune sequencing clone quantification. One entry per CDR3 protein, called by TCRdb with MiXCR from the PCR reads. The data contain approximately 630,000 distinct CDR3 sequences, 25% of them singletons. The sample holds a few counts of this clonotype. The sample taken for sequencing was naive CD8+ T cells from blood, with Jurkat cell RNA spiked in. The subset was: FACS-sorted CD8+CD4-CCR7+CD45RA+ naive T cells. The sequence was obtained from a human donor in good health. Some libraries in this study had Jurkat cell RNA spiked in.

The CDR3 loop reads CASSLTLGQEGYTF. The CDR3 DNA follows: TGTGCCAGCAGCCTTACGCTAGGACAGGAAGGCTACACCTTC. This chain connects TRBV9 to TRBJ1-2, with 7 positions matching TRBD1. Germline V gives CDR1 SGDLS, CDR2 YYNGEE. CDR3 size: 14 residues. Trimming removed 4 bases from V and 8 bases from J; junction bases left unmatched: 11.